Listed below are T cell receptor beta chains from one sample, sequenced in a study of shared clonotypes between healthy human individuals. The method was immunoSEQ multiplex PCR; TCRdb's version includes in-frame clones alone and lacks a portion of them. The sample has about 2 million clones, over 85% seen once; the top ten hold more than 0.95%. Sequenced input: naive CD8+ T cells sorted from blood. These receptors were taken from a man younger than 30 in good health. Both conserved end residues are part of each CDR3. Fields, in order: V gene, D gene, clone size, J gene, CDR3 protein, CDR3 DNA. A D gene is named only where the DNA matches it firmly. Clone size appears in some rows only: once, few, many, or a class for an expanded clone.

V: TRBV10-2
D: .
size: .
J: TRBJ2-2
CDR3: CASRNREAGELFF
DNA: TGCGCCAGCAGGAACAGGGAGGCCGGGGAGCTGTTTTTT

V: TRBV7-3
D: TRBD2
size: once
J: TRBJ2-3
CDR3: CASSVIAGGATDTQYF
DNA: TGTGCCAGCAGCGTCATAGCGGGGGGCGCCACAGATACGCAGTATTTT

V: TRBV5-1
D: .
size: few
J: TRBJ1-2
CDR3: CASSFAQGYPYGYTF
DNA: TGCGCCAGCAGCTTCGCCCAGGGGTACCCTTATGGCTACACCTTC

V: TRBV19
D: TRBD2
size: .
J: TRBJ2-1
CDR3: CASSILAGTYNEQFF
DNA: TGTGCCAGTAGTATTCTAGCGGGCACCTACAATGAGCAGTTCTTC

V: TRBV7-9
D: TRBD2
size: .
J: TRBJ2-1
CDR3: CASSPTSGRVNEQFF
DNA: TGTGCCAGCAGCCCAACTAGCGGGAGAGTTAATGAGCAGTTCTTC

V: TRBV4-3
D: .
size: .
J: TRBJ2-2
CDR3: CASSQDLSVGFRTGELFF
DNA: TGCGCCAGCAGCCAAGATCTGTCAGTCGGATTCCGGACCGGGGAGCTGTTTTTT

V: TRBV13
D: TRBD1
size: .
J: TRBJ1-5
CDR3: CASSSSDRGQGFNQPQHF
DNA: TGTGCCAGCAGCTCGAGCGACAGGGGCCAAGGTTTTAATCAGCCCCAGCATTTT

V: TRBV28
D: .
size: .
J: TRBJ1-2
CDR3: CASSLRPSLALYGYTF
DNA: TGTGCCAGCAGTCTTCGACCCTCCTTGGCCTTATATGGCTACACCTTC

V: TRBV5-1
D: TRBD1
size: .
J: TRBJ1-1
CDR3: CASSRTGGTEAFF
DNA: TGCGCCAGCAGCCGGACAGGTGGCACTGAAGCTTTCTTT

V: TRBV30
D: .
size: .
J: TRBJ2-7
CDR3: CAWSPHTGYEQYF
DNA: TGTGCCTGGAGTCCCCACACTGGATACGAGCAGTACTTC

V: TRBV9
D: .
size: .
J: TRBJ2-7
CDR3: CASSLSGGSPSYEQYF
DNA: TGTGCCAGCAGTCTTAGTGGGGGCTCTCCCTCCTACGAGCAGTACTTC

V: TRBV4-2
D: TRBD2
size: .
J: TRBJ2-1
CDR3: CASSQDGGLVGGSNNNEQFF
DNA: TGTGCCAGCAGCCAAGATGGGGGACTAGTCGGGGGCTCGAATAACAATGAGCAGTTCTTC

V: TRBV5-6
D: TRBD1
size: once
J: TRBJ2-1
CDR3: CASSPRQGAPSYNEQFF
DNA: TGTGCCAGCAGCCCAAGACAGGGGGCGCCTTCCTACAATGAGCAGTTCTTC

V: TRBV7-8
D: TRBD2
size: once
J: TRBJ2-1
CDR3: CASSLPSSGGIGDEQFF
DNA: TGTGCCAGCAGCTTACCAAGTAGCGGGGGGATAGGCGATGAGCAGTTCTTC

V: TRBV4-1
D: TRBD1
size: .
J: TRBJ2-7
CDR3: CASSLRDRVGYEQYF
DNA: TGCGCCAGCAGCCTACGCGACAGGGTCGGTTACGAGCAGTACTTC

V: TRBV29-1
D: .
size: .
J: TRBJ1-2
CDR3: CSVKPAGATMNYGYTF
DNA: TGCAGCGTGAAGCCGGCAGGGGCCACGATGAACTATGGCTACACCTTC

V: TRBV7-2
D: TRBD2
size: once
J: TRBJ2-7
CDR3: CASSPAGPSEQYF
DNA: TGTGCCAGCAGCCCAGCGGGGCCGTCCGAGCAGTACTTC

V: TRBV5-4
D: TRBD2
size: .
J: TRBJ2-1
CDR3: CASSLGRTSLLNEQFF
DNA: TGTGCCAGCAGCCTGGGCAGGACTAGCTTACTCAATGAGCAGTTCTTC

V: TRBV27
D: .
size: .
J: TRBJ2-2
CDR3: CASSPLAFAYTGELFF
DNA: TGTGCCAGCAGTCCACTAGCCTTTGCCTACACCGGGGAGCTGTTTTTT

V: TRBV11-2
D: TRBD2
size: .
J: TRBJ2-1
CDR3: CASSLNWPAGAIPNEQFF
DNA: TGTGCCAGCAGCTTGAATTGGCCAGCGGGGGCGATCCCCAATGAGCAGTTCTTC

V: TRBV28
D: .
size: .
J: TRBJ2-5
CDR3: CASSAELSLFETQYF
DNA: TGTGCCAGCAGTGCCGAGTTGAGCCTGTTCGAGACCCAGTACTTC

V: TRBV5-1
D: .
size: few
J: TRBJ1-1
CDR3: CASSFGTGRDTEAFF
DNA: TGCGCCAGCAGCTTCGGAACAGGAAGGGACACTGAAGCTTTCTTT

V: TRBV11-2
D: .
size: .
J: TRBJ1-2
CDR3: CASSVTENYGYTF
DNA: TGTGCCAGCAGCGTGACCGAGAACTATGGCTACACCTTC

V: TRBV27
D: .
size: .
J: TRBJ2-3
CDR3: CASSTRARGPTTDTQYF
DNA: TGTGCCAGCAGCACCCGGGCGAGGGGACCTACGACAGATACGCAGTATTTT

V: TRBV5-6
D: .
size: .
J: TRBJ1-3
CDR3: CASSWGGEGSGNTIYF
DNA: TGTGCCAGCAGCTGGGGAGGGGAAGGCTCTGGAAACACCATATATTTT

V: TRBV4-3
D: .
size: once
J: TRBJ2-2
CDR3: CASSLTRGTGELFF
DNA: TGCGCCAGCAGCCTCACAAGGGGTACCGGGGAGCTGTTTTTT

V: TRBV5-1
D: .
size: .
J: TRBJ2-1
CDR3: CASSLSGVEQFF
DNA: TGCGCCAGCAGCTTAAGCGGTGTGGAGCAGTTCTTC

V: TRBV19
D: .
size: .
J: TRBJ1-3
CDR3: CASSPPGRSSGNTIYF
DNA: TGTGCCAGTAGCCCGCCCGGTAGGAGCTCTGGAAACACCATATATTTT

V: TRBV27
D: TRBD2
size: .
J: TRBJ2-3
CDR3: CSTGTSTSGTQYF
DNA: TGCTCGACCGGGACTAGCACCTCGGGTACGCAGTATTTT

V: TRBV7-6
D: TRBD2
size: .
J: TRBJ2-7
CDR3: CASSLGTSGIGEQYF
DNA: TGTGCCAGCAGCTTAGGGACTAGCGGGATCGGTGAGCAGTACTTC

V: TRBV28
D: TRBD2
size: .
J: TRBJ2-3
CDR3: CASSVSGEGDTQYF
DNA: TGTGCCAGCAGTGTAAGCGGGGAAGGGGATACGCAGTATTTT

V: TRBV2
D: .
size: .
J: TRBJ2-5
CDR3: CASEIEGVNKETQYF
DNA: TGTGCCAGCGAGATAGAGGGGGTGAATAAAGAGACCCAGTACTTC

V: TRBV27
D: .
size: .
J: TRBJ1-2
CDR3: CASSLRKGRGGYTF
DNA: TGTGCCAGCAGTTTAAGGAAGGGGAGGGGCGGCTACACCTTC

V: TRBV7-9
D: TRBD1
size: .
J: TRBJ1-2
CDR3: CASSLWDSDSLTF
DNA: TGTGCCAGCAGCTTATGGGACAGCGATTCTCTCACCTTC

V: TRBV15
D: TRBD2
size: .
J: TRBJ2-7
CDR3: CATSSGPGLAGDEQYF
DNA: TGTGCCACCAGCAGTGGTCCGGGACTAGCGGGAGACGAGCAGTACTTC

V: TRBV11-1
D: .
size: .
J: TRBJ1-1
CDR3: CASSGAENTEAFF
DNA: TGTGCCAGCTCCGGGGCGGAGAACACTGAAGCTTTCTTT